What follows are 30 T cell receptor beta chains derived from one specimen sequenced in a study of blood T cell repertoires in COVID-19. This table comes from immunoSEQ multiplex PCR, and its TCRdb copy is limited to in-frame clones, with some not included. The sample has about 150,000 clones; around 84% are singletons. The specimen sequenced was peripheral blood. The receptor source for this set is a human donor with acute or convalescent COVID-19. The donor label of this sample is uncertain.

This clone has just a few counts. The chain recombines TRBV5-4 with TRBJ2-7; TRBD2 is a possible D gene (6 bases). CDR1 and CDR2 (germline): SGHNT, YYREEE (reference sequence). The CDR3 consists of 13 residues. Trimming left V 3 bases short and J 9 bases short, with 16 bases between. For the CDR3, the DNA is TGTGCCAGCAGCTCACGATGGAGGGTTGTGCAGTACGTC. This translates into CASSSRWRVVQYV.

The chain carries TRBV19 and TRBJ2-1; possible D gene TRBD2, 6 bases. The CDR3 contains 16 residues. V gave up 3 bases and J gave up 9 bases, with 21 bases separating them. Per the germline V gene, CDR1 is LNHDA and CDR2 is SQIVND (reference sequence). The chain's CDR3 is CASSMASVTLASEQFF. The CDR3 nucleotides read TGTGCCAGTAGTATGGCTAGCGTGACCTTAGCCAGTGAGCAGTTCTTC.

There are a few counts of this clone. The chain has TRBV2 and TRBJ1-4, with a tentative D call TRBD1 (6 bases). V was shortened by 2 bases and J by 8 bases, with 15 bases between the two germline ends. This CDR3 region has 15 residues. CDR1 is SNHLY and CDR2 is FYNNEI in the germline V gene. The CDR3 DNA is TGTGCCAGCAGTGAATGGGCAGGGGAACGGGAAAAACTGTTTTTT. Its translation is CASSEWAGEREKLFF.

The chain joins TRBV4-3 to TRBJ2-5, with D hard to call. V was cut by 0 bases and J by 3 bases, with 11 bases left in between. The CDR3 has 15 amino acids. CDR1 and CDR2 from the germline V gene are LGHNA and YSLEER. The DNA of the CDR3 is TGCGCCAGCAGCCAAGATATTGGGCAGAAAGAGACCCAGTACTTC. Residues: CASSQDIGQKETQYF.

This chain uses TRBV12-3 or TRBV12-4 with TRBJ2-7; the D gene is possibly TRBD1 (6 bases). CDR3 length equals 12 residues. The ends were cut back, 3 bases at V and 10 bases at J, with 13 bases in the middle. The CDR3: CASSLAGEEQYF. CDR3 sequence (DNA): TGTGCCAGCAGTTTGGCAGGGGAAGAACAGTACTTC.

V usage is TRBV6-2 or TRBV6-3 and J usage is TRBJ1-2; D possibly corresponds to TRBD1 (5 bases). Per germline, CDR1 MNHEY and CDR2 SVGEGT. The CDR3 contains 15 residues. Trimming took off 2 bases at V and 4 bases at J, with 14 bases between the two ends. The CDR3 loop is CASSYPRVGTYGYTF. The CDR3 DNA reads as TGTGCCAGCAGTTACCCCAGGGTAGGAACCTATGGCTACACCTTC.

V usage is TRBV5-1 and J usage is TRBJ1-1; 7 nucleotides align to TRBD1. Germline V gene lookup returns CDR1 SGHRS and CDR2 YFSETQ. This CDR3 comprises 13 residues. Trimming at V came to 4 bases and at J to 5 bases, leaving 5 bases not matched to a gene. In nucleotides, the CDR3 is TGCGCCAGCAGCGCAGGGGGTGGAACTGAAGCTTTCTTT. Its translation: CASSAGGGTEAFF.

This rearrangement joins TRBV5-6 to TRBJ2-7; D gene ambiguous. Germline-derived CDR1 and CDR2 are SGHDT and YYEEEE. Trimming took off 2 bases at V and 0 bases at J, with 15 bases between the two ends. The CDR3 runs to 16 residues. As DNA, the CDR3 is TGTGCCAGCAGCTTTCTAGAACTGGAGAGCTCCTACGAGCAGTACGTC. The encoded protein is CASSFLELESSYEQYV.

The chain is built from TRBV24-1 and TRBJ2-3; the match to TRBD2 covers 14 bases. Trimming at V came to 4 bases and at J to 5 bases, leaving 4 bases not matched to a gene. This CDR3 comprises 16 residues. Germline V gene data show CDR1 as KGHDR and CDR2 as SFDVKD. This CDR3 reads CATSEGLAGEVDTQYF. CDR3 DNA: TGTGCCACCAGTGAGGGACTAGCGGGAGAGGTAGATACGCAGTATTTT.

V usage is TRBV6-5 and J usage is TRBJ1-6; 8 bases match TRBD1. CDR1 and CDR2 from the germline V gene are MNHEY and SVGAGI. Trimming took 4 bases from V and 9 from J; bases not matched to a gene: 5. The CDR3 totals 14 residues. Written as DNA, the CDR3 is TGTGCCAGCAGTTCAGGGGGCGAGGGTTCACCCCTCCACTTT. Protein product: CASSSGGEGSPLHF.

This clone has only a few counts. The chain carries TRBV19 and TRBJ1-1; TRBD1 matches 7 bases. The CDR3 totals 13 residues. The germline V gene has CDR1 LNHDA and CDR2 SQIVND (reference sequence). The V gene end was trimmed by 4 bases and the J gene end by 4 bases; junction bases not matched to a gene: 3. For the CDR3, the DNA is TGTGCCAGTAGTAACAGGGGTACCACTGAAGCTTTCTTT. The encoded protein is CASSNRGTTEAFF.

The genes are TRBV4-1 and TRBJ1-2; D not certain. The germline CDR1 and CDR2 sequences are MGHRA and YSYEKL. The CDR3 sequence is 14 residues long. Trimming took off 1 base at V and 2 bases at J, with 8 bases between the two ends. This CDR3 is CASSQGRQNYGYTF. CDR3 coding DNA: TGCGCCAGCAGCCAAGGGAGGCAGAACTATGGCTACACCTTC.

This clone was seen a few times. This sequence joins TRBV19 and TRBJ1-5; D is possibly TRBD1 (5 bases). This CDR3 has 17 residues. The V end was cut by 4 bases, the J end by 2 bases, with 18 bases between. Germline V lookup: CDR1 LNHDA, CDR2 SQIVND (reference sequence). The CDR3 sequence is CASSTPPFGGGNQPQHF. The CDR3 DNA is TGTGCCAGTAGTACCCCACCCTTTGGGGGGGGCAATCAGCCCCAGCATTTT.

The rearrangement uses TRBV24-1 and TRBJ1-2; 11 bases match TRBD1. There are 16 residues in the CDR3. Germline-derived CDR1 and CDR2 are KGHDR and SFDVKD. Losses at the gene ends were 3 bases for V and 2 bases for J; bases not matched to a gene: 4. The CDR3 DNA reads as TGTGCCACCAGTGATCCACGGACAGGGGGCAACTATGGCTACACCTTC. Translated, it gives CATSDPRTGGNYGYTF.

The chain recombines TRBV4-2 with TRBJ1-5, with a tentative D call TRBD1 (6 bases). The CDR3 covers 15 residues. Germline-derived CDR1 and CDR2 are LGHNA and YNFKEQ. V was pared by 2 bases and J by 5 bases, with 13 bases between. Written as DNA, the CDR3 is TGTGCCAGCAGCCAACCGGGACAAGAGTATCAGCCCCAGCATTTT. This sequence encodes CASSQPGQEYQPQHF.

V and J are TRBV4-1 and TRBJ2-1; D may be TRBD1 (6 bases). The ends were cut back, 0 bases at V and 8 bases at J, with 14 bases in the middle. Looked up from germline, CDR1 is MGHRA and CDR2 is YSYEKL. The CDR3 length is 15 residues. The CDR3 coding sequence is TGCGCCAGCAGCCAAGAGCTGGCAGGGGTCTATGAGCAGTTCTTC. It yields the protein CASSQELAGVYEQFF.

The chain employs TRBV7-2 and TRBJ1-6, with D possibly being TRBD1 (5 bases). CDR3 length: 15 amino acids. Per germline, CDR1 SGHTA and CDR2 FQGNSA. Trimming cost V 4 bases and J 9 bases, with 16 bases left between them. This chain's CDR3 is CASSSYTGGSSPLHF. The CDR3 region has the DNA TGTGCCAGCAGCTCCTACACGGGGGGAAGTTCACCCCTCCACTTT.

The CDR3 protein is CASSIDGTGGGTGELFF. In DNA, the CDR3 is TGTGCCAGTAGTATAGATGGGACAGGGGGCGGCACCGGGGAGCTGTTTTTT. The chain recombines TRBV19 with TRBJ2-2, with 12 bases fitting TRBD1. The ends lost 0 bases at V and 4 bases at J; junction bases unmatched: 3. Germline V gene sequence: CDR1 LNHDA, CDR2 SQIVND (reference sequence). CDR3 length: 17 residues.

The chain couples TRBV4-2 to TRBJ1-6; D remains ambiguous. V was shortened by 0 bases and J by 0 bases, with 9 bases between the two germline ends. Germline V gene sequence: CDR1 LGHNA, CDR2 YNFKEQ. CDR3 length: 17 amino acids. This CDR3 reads CASSQEQANSYNSPLHF. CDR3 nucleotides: TGTGCCAGCAGCCAAGAGCAGGCAAACTCCTATAATTCACCCCTCCACTTT.

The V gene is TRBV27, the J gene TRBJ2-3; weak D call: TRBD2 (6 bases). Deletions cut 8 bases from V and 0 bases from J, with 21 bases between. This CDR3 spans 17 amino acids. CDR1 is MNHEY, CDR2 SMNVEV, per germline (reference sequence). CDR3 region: CASLEGLREDSTDTQYF. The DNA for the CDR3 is TGTGCCAGCTTGGAGGGGCTTAGAGAGGATAGCACAGATACGCAGTATTTT.

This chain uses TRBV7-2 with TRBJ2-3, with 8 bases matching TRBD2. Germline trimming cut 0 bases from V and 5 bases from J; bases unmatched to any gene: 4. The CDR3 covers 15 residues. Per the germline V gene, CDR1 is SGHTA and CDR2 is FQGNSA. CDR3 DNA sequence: TGTGCCAGCAGCTTAGCGCCTCTAGCGGGAGATACGCAGTATTTT. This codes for CASSLAPLAGDTQYF.

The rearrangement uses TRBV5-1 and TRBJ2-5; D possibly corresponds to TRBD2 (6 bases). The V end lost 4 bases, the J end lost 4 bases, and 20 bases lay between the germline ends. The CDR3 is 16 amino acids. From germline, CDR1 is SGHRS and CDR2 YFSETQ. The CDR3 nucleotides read TGCGCCAGCAGCCGCATAATGCCGGGGGAAAGAGAGACCCAGTACTTC. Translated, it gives CASSRIMPGERETQYF.

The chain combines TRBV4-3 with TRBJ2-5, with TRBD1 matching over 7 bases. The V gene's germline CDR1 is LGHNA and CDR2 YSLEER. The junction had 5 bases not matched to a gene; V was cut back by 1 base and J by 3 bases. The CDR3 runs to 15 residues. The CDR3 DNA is TGCGCCAGCAGCCAAGTCATGGACAGGAAAGAGACCCAGTACTTC. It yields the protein CASSQVMDRKETQYF.

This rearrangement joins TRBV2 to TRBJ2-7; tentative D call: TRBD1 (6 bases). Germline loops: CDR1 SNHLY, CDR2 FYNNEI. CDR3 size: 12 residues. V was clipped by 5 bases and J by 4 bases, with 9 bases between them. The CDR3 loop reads CASSTQGYEQYF. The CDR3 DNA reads TGTGCCAGCAGTACTCAGGGGTACGAGCAGTACTTC. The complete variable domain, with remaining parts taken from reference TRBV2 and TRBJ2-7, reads EPEVTQTPSHQVTQMGQEVILRCVPISNHLYFYWYRQILGQKVEFLVSFYNNEISEKSEIFDDQFSVERPDGSNFTLKIRSTKLEDSAMYFCASSTQGYEQYFGPGTRLTVT.

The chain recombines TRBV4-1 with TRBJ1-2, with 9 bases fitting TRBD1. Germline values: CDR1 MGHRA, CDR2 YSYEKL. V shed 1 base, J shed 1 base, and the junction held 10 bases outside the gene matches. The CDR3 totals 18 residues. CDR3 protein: CASSQAPAGTGRNYGYTF. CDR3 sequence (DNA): TGCGCCAGCAGCCAAGCGCCCGCAGGGACAGGGCGTAACTATGGCTACACCTTC.

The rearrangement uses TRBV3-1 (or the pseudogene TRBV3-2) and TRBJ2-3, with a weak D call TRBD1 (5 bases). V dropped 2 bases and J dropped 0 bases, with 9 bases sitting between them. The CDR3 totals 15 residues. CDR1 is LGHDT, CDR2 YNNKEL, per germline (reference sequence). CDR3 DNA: TGTGCCAGCAGCCAATCCAGGGTAAGCACAGATACGCAGTATTTT. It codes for CASSQSRVSTDTQYF.

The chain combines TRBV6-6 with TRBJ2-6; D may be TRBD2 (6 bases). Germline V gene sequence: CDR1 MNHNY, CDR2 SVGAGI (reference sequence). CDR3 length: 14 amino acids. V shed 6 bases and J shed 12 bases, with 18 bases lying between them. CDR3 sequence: CASRAGPALIVLTF. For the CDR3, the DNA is TGTGCCAGCAGGGCGGGGCCCGCGTTGATCGTCCTGACTTTC.

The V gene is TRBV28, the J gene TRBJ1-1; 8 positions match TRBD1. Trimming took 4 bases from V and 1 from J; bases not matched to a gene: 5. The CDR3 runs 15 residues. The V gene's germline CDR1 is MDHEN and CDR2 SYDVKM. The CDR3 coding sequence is TGTGCCAGCAGTTACACCGGACAGGGGAACACTGAAGCTTTCTTT. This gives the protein CASSYTGQGNTEAFF.

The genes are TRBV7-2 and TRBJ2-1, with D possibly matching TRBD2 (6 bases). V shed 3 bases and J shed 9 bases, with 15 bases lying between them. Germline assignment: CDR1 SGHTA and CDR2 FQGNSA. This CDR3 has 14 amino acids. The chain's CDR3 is CASSFAGTVGEQFF. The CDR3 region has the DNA TGTGCCAGCAGCTTTGCGGGGACGGTAGGTGAGCAGTTCTTC.

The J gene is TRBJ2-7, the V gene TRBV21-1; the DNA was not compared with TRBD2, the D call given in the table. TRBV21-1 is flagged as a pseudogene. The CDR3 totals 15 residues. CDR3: CASSKVLLTEYEQYV. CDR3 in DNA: TGTGCCAGCAGCAAAGTCTTACTAACCGAATACGAGCAGTACGTC.